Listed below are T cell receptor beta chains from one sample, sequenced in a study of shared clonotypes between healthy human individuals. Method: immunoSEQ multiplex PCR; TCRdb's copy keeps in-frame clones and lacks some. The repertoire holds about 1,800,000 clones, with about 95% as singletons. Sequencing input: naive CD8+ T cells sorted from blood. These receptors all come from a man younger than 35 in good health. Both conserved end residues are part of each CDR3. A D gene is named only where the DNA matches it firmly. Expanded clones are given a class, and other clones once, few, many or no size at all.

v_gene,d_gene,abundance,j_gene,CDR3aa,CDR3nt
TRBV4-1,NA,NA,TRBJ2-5,CASSQGFASQETQYF,TGCGCCAGCAGCCAAGGATTCGCATCTCAAGAGACCCAGTACTTC
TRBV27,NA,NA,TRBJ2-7,CASSPRDGSYEQYF,TGTGCCAGCAGTCCCCGGGACGGTTCCTACGAGCAGTACTTC
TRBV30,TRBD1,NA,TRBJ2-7,CAWTPGQGAYEQYF,TGTGCCTGGACGCCGGGACAGGGGGCTTACGAGCAGTACTTC
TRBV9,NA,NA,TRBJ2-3,CASSVGGASTDTQYF,TGTGCCAGCAGCGTAGGTGGTGCTAGCACAGATACGCAGTATTTT
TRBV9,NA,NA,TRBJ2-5,CASSDEGETQYF,TGTGCCAGCAGCGATGAGGGCGAGACCCAGTACTTC
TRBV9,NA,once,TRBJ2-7,CASSKHRDPGPSYEQYF,TGTGCCAGCAGCAAACACCGGGACCCGGGCCCCTCCTACGAGCAGTACTTC
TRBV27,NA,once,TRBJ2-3,CASSFWSTSTDTQYF,TGTGCCAGCAGTTTCTGGAGTACTAGCACAGATACGCAGTATTTT
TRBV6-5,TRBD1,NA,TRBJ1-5,CASSYTGQGVQPQHF,TGTGCCAGCAGTTACACCGGACAGGGGGTGCAGCCCCAGCATTTT
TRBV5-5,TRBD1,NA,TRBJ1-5,CASSPDRGADQPQHF,TGTGCCAGCAGCCCGGACAGGGGTGCGGATCAGCCCCAGCATTTT
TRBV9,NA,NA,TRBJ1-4,CASSVFATNEKLFF,TGTGCCAGCAGCGTCTTTGCAACTAATGAAAAACTGTTTTTT
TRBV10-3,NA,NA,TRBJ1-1,CAISDHWDREEAFF,TGTGCCATCAGCGATCATTGGGACCGAGAAGAAGCTTTCTTT
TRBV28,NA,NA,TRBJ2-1,CASSFVLDESEQFF,TGTGCCAGCAGTTTTGTACTAGACGAGTCTGAGCAGTTCTTC
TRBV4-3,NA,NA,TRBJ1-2,CASSQDGPGGEDYGYTF,TGCGCCAGCAGCCAAGATGGTCCCGGGGGCGAGGACTATGGCTACACCTTC
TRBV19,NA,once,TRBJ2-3,CASSVPGLSDTQYF,TGTGCCAGTAGTGTACCGGGACTTTCAGATACGCAGTATTTT
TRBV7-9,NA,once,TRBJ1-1,CASSFAQGGRTEAFF,TGTGCCAGCAGCTTCGCACAAGGTGGGCGCACTGAAGCTTTCTTT
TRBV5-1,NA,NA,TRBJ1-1,CASSLGGVEAFF,TGCGCCAGCAGCTTGGGAGGGGTTGAAGCTTTCTTT
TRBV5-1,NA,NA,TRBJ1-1,CASSLAEGHQAFF,TGCGCCAGCAGCTTGGCCGAGGGACACCAAGCTTTCTTT
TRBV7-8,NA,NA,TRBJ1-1,CASSPGEGGWMNTEAFF,TGTGCCAGCAGCCCGGGGGAGGGGGGATGGATGAACACTGAAGCTTTCTTT
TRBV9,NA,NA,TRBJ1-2,CASSAYGAGDGYTF,TGTGCCAGCAGCGCCTACGGGGCCGGCGATGGCTACACCTTC
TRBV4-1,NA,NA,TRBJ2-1,CASSLYQTGYNEQFF,TGCGCCAGCAGCCTGTACCAAACAGGGTACAATGAGCAGTTCTTC
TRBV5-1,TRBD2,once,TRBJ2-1,CASSETSGGVDEQFF,TGCGCCAGCAGCGAGACTAGCGGGGGGGTAGATGAGCAGTTCTTC
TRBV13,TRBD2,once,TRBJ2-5,CASSSGLAGVQETQYF,TGTGCCAGCAGCTCCGGACTAGCGGGCGTACAAGAGACCCAGTACTTC
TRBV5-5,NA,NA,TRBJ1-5,CASSLALENQPQHF,TGTGCCAGCAGCTTGGCCTTAGAAAATCAGCCCCAGCATTTT
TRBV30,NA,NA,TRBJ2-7,CAWSVQSSYEQYF,TGTGCCTGGAGTGTACAAAGCTCCTACGAGCAGTACTTC
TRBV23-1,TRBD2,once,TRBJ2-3,CASSPFPSGGSTDTQYF,TGCGCCAGCAGTCCTTTCCCTAGCGGGGGTAGCACAGATACGCAGTATTTT
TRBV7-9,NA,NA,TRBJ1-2,CASSPAESFYGYTF,TGTGCCAGCAGCCCCGCCGAGAGCTTCTATGGCTACACCTTC
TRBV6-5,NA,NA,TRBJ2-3,CASSYILEDTQYF,TGTGCCAGCAGTTACATTCTAGAGGATACGCAGTATTTT
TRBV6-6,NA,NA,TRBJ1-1,CASSYRRNTEAFF,TGTGCCAGCAGTTACAGACGGAACACTGAAGCTTTCTTT
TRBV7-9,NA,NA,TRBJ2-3,CASSPPGLSTDTQYF,TGTGCCAGCAGCCCCCCAGGCCTAAGCACAGATACGCAGTATTTT
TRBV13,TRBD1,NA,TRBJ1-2,CASREGQGYGYTF,TGTGCCAGCAGAGAAGGACAGGGCTATGGCTACACCTTC
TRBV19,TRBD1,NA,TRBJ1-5,CASSIWGTGNQPQHF,TGTGCCAGTAGTATATGGGGGACAGGGAATCAGCCCCAGCATTTT
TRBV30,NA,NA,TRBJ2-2,CAWSPPGGNTGELFF,TGTGCCTGGAGTCCCCCGGGGGGCAACACCGGGGAGCTGTTTTTT
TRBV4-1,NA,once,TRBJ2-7,CASSLQETYEQYF,TGCGCCAGCAGCCTGCAGGAGACCTACGAGCAGTACTTC
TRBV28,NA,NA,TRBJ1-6,CASSLGTSPLHF,TGTGCCAGCAGTTTGGGCACTTCACCCCTCCACTTT